These 8 T cell receptor beta chains were sequenced from one sample in a study of cytomegalovirus exposure and HLA in healthy donors. The study ran its PCR with 60 Vbeta and 13 Jbeta primers. Clones were read by immunoSEQ multiplex PCR, and TCRdb kept only the in-frame ones, dropping some. Of fewer than 200,000 clones listed, approximately 78% were seen once; the top ten hold 5.5% to 8%. The sequencing sample was made of PBMCs. The receptor source for this set is a woman aged 25 to 39 in good health and CMV-seropositive.

The rearrangement joins TRBV5-1 to TRBJ2-1; tentatively, D is TRBD2 (7 bases). This CDR3 contains 15 residues. V was shortened by 7 bases and J by 0 bases, with 14 bases between the two germline ends. Germline CDR1 is SGHRS and CDR2 is YFSETQ. CDR3 nucleotide sequence: TGCGCCAGCTTTCCGGGGGGCAGCTCCTACAATGAGCAGTTCTTC. The encoded protein is CASFPGGSSYNEQFF.

The chain couples TRBV5-1 to TRBJ1-5; D might be TRBD1 (6 bases). The CDR3 consists of 14 residues. The germline V gene encodes CDR1 SGHRS and CDR2 YFSETQ. V gave up 1 base and J gave up 6 bases, with 11 bases separating them. In nucleotides, the CDR3 is TGCGCCAGCAGCTTGATACAGGGCTCTCAGCCCCAGCATTTT. Amino acids: CASSLIQGSQPQHF.

The chain has TRBV28 and TRBJ2-1, with 8 bases fitting TRBD1. The V segment lost 7 bases and the J segment 3 bases; nucleotides outside the gene matches: 5. CDR1 is MDHEN, CDR2 SYDVKM, per germline. This CDR3 has 14 amino acids. The CDR3 reads CASTIGQGYNEQFF. In DNA form, the CDR3 reads TGTGCCAGCACCATTGGACAGGGCTACAATGAGCAGTTCTTC. Full variable domain (missing parts from reference TRBV28 and TRBJ2-1): DVKVTQSSRYLVKRTGEKVFLECVQDMDHENMFWYRQDPGLGLRLIYFSYDVKMKEKGDIPEGYSVSREKKERFSLILESASTNQTSMYLCASTIGQGYNEQFFGPGTRLTVL.

The rearrangement links TRBV19 to TRBJ2-1; D perhaps matches TRBD2 (5 bases). This CDR3 contains 12 residues. Trimming removed 4 bases at V and 5 bases at J, with 6 bases between. Germline lookup yields CDR1 LNHDA and CDR2 SQIVND (reference sequence). The CDR3 nucleotides read TGTGCCAGTAGTACGCGGGACAATGAGCAGTTCTTC. This codes for CASSTRDNEQFF.

The V gene is TRBV7-3, the J gene TRBJ1-2; maybe TRBD1 (5 bases). V was shortened by 5 bases and J by 4 bases, with 11 bases between the two germline ends. CDR3 length: 13 residues. The germline V gene has CDR1 SGHTA and CDR2 FQGTGA. DNA for the CDR3: TGTGCCAGCAGCCTGGGGCGACCCTATGGCTACACCTTC. Amino acids: CASSLGRPYGYTF.

The rearrangement links TRBV6-6 to TRBJ2-7; 10 bases line up with TRBD2. The germline V gene has CDR1 MNHNY and CDR2 SVGAGI (reference sequence). The CDR3 consists of 14 residues. The ends lost 6 bases at V and 5 bases at J; junction bases unmatched: 7. The CDR3 nucleotides are TGTGCCAGCAGGCGACTAGCGGGCATCGACGAGCAGTACTTC. It encodes CASRRLAGIDEQYF.

The sample holds a few counts of this clone. J is TRBJ2-7 and V is TRBV27; TRBD1 matches 8 bases. The CDR3 length is 16 residues. V trimming: 5 bases; J trimming: 3 bases; junction bases outside the gene matches: 12. Germline V gene lookup returns CDR1 MNHEY and CDR2 SMNVEV (reference sequence). Here the CDR3 DNA reads TGTGCCAGCAGTCGGGACAGGCGCCCCCTCTTCTACGAGCAGTACTTC. The encoded protein is CASSRDRRPLFYEQYF.

V gene TRBV9 combines with J gene TRBJ2-1; a possible D gene is TRBD2 (7 bases). The germline V gene has CDR1 SGDLS and CDR2 YYNGEE. Trimming took 0 bases from V and 5 from J, leaving 12 bases between them. This CDR3 comprises 15 residues. CDR3 residues: CASSVGGGGHNEQFF. The CDR3 region has the DNA TGTGCCAGCAGCGTAGGTGGCGGGGGCCACAATGAGCAGTTCTTC.